This T cell receptor (beta chain) was recorded in a study of T cell clones after liver transplantation. Findings and limits, study-wide: Circulating graft-donor-reactive CD4 TCRbeta sequences fell significantly post-transplant in most of the 8 subjects. Graft donor-reactive T cells possibly entered the graft instead of undergoing deletion. Post-transplant time points were not standardized, so conclusions are preliminary.

The length of the CDR3 is 12 residues. Trimming left V 0 bases short and J 10 bases short, with 7 bases between. The germline V gene has CDR1 MNHEY and CDR2 SMNVEV (reference sequence). As to this clone: What it recognizes is unknown.

TCRdb's copy holds only in-frame clones and misses some; the assay was immunoSEQ multiplex PCR. The sample records roughly 12,000 clones, 74% being singletons. The specimen was CD8+ T cells from blood, collected at the 22-month timepoint. This chain links TRBV27 with TRBJ2-1, with D possibly being TRBD1 or TRBD2 (5 bases each). The receptor comes from a human patient who received a liver transplant. Some of the T cells may derive from the graft donor. The CDR3 DNA is TGTGCCAGCAGTTTATCGGGGGACGAGCAGTTCTTC. Protein: CASSLSGDEQFF.